This paragraph covers one TCR beta chain sequence. This sample is part of a study of cytomegalovirus exposure and HLA in healthy donors. Study details: In an early release, HLA-typed donors contributed 80 million to 95 million unique TCR sequences.

V shed 7 bases and J 7 bases; nucleotides not matched to a gene: 7. CDR1 is LGHNA, CDR2 YNFKEQ, per germline. This CDR3 is 14 amino acids long. Though probably carrying unrecorded immune exposures, donors were nominally healthy at sampling. 60 Vbeta and 13 Jbeta primers were used in PCR. Assay: immunoSEQ multiplex PCR; the TCRdb copy retains only in-frame clones and omits some. The sample carries around 75,000 clones, about 80% recorded once. The clonotype originates from a man between 35 and 55 years old in good health and CMV-seronegative. Sequencing input: PBMCs. The V gene is TRBV4-2, the J gene TRBJ1-4; 9 nucleotides agree with TRBD1. The chain's CDR3 is CASTGGQGIEKLFF. In DNA form, the CDR3 reads TGTGCCAGCACCGGGGGACAGGGAATTGAAAAACTGTTTTTT.